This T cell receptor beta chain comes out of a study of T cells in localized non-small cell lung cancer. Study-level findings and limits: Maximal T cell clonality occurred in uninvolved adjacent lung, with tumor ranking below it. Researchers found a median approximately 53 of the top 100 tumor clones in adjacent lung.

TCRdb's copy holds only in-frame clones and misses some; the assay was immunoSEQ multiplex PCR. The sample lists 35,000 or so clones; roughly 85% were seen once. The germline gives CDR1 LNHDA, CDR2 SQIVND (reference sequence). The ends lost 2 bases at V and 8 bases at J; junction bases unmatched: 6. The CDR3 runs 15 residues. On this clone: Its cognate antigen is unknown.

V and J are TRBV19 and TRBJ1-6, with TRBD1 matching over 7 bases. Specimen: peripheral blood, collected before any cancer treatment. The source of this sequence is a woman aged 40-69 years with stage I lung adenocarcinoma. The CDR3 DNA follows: TGTGCCAGTAGTATAAACAGGCAGGGGGATTCACCCCTCCACTTT. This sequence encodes CASSINRQGDSPLHF.